The present T cell receptor beta chain was sequenced within a study of cytomegalovirus exposure and HLA in healthy donors. Study-wide findings and caveats: TCR beta V- and J-gene trimming was later associated with a missense DCLRE1C variant.

Of note for this clone: What it binds is unknown.

Researchers ran the PCR with 60 Vbeta and 13 Jbeta primers. TCRdb's table, derived via immunoSEQ multiplex PCR, lists solely in-frame clones and lacks some. The table has 150,000 to 200,000 clones, almost 80% seen once; the top ten hold 1.3%. The CDR3 sequence is 18 residues long. Germline CDR1 is MDHEN and CDR2 is SYDVKM. Trimming cost V 4 bases and J 4 bases; bases outside gene matches: 13. The V gene is TRBV28, the J gene TRBJ1-2; TRBD1 aligns across 12 bases. Sequenced sample: PBMCs. This sequence was found in a woman aged 45-65 years in good health and CMV-seronegative. The CDR3 loop reads CASSSPGTGGIMGYGYTF. CDR3 DNA: TGTGCCAGCAGTTCCCCCGGGACAGGGGGCATAATGGGCTATGGCTACACCTTC.